The clone carrying this TCR beta chain turned up a few times. Its specificity is not known. This sample is part of a study of blood T cells in healthy people across ages. Whole-study findings and limits: CMV status of donors was unknown, possibly confounding expanded clonotype changes. Since the PBMCs were unsorted, naive and antigen-experienced cells could not be conclusively compared. Calculation of diversity from one million T cells yielded estimates considered to be underestimates.

Deletions cut 6 bases from V and 0 bases from J, with 23 bases between. CDR1 is DFQATT and CDR2 is SNEGSKA in the germline V gene (reference sequence). This CDR3 is 17 amino acids long. The second PCR ran about 6 to 12 cycles with a sample-barcoded 5' primer and J-beta primers. Each CDR3 protein is one row after TCRdb ran MiXCR on the 5' RACE reads. This table has about 1.5 million distinct CDR3 sequences, about 42% appearing once. The specimen sequenced was blood. The chain couples TRBV20-1 to TRBJ1-2; maybe TRBD1 (5 bases). The sequence was collected from a woman under 30 in good health. DNA of the CDR3: TGCAGTGCCTCCCGGGACGGGACTGACGCCACTAACTATGGCTACACCTTC. This codes for CSASRDGTDATNYGYTF.